This note documents a single TCR beta chain sequence. The antigen is unknown. This entry belongs to a study of T cell repertoires in cytomegalovirus infection. On the study more broadly: HLA-B-restricted CMV epitopes that are well studied, plus recently identified HLA-C-restricted ones, were used by the study. Indications came from public TCR beta signatures; they pointed to CMV infection and to a matching HLA type. Broader study findings: Carriage of CMV together with the relevant HLA was identifiable through cumulative public TCR beta family frequency. Ex vivo responses were dominated by HLA-C-restricted CMV-specific TCR beta clonotypes.

From germline, CDR1 is MNHNS and CDR2 SASEGT. J lost 5 bases, V lost 6 bases, and 17 bases had no gene match. This CDR3 has 18 residues. TCRdb itself ran the reads through MiXCR, one entry per CDR3 protein. The sample contains about half a million distinct CDR3 sequences, more than 40% of which appear only once. V and J are TRBV6-1 and TRBJ2-2; 8 bases are a match to TRBD1. This specimen consisted of cultured PBMCs, obtained from culture after CMV antigen stimulation. This TCR derives from a human donor in good health (CMV status not recorded). Some clones in this sample may be carry-over from other donors' samples. CDR3 in DNA: TGTGCCAGCAGGGACAGGGACAGACGAACTATTGGGACCGGGGAGCTGTTTTTT. Translating it yields CASRDRDRRTIGTGELFF.